Sequencing of this T cell receptor (beta chain) was carried out in a study of blood T cell repertoires in COVID-19. The CDR3 covers 15 residues. J lost 6 bases, V lost 5 bases, and 9 bases had no gene match. Germline CDR1 LGHDT, CDR2 YNNKEL (reference sequence). Sequenced by immunoSEQ multiplex PCR; TCRdb stores in-frame clones only, minus some. The table includes just under 150,000 clones, approximately 86% detected once. This chain uses TRBV3-1 (or the pseudogene TRBV3-2) with TRBJ2-7; 11 nucleotides line up with TRBD2. The sequenced sample consisted of peripheral blood. The sequence was obtained from a woman between 45 and 60 years old with acute or convalescent COVID-19. This chain's CDR3 is CASSSLLAGEFEQYF. The CDR3 coding sequence is TGTGCCAGCAGCTCCCTACTAGCGGGAGAATTCGAGCAGTACTTC.